This TCR beta chain was sequenced for a study of blood T cell repertoires in COVID-19. Assay: immunoSEQ multiplex PCR; the TCRdb copy retains only in-frame clones and omits some. The sample lists about 170,000 clones; about 82% were seen once. Seattle cases were enrolled at active infection and followed longitudinally. The receptor was isolated from an elderly woman with COVID-19, enrolled during active disease. Material: peripheral blood.

In DNA form, the CDR3 reads TGTGCCAGCAGCTTCCGGGGATCCTACGAGCAGTACTTC. Amino acids: CASSFRGSYEQYF. This chain uses TRBV5-6 with TRBJ2-7; D possibly corresponds to TRBD2 (5 bases). Trimming cost V 2 bases and J 1 base, with 7 bases left between them. This CDR3 has 13 residues. Germline V CDR1 and CDR2: SGHDT, YYEEEE.